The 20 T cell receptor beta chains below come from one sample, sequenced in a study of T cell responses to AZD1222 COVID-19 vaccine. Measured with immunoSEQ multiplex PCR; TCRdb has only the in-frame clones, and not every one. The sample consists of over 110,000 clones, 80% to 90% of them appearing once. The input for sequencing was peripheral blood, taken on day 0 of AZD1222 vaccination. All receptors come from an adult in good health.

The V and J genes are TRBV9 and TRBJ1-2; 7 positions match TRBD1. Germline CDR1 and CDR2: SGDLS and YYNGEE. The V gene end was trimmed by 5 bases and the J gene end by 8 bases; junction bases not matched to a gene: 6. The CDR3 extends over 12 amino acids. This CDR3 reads CASRDRVRGYTF. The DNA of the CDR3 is TGTGCCAGCAGAGACAGGGTCAGAGGCTACACCTTC. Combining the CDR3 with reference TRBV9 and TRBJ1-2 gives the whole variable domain DSGVTQTPKHLITATGQRVTLRCSPRSGDLSVYWYQQSLDQGLQFLIQYYNGEERAKGNILERFSAQQFPDLHSELNLSSLELGDSALYFCASRDRVRGYTFGSGTRLTVV.

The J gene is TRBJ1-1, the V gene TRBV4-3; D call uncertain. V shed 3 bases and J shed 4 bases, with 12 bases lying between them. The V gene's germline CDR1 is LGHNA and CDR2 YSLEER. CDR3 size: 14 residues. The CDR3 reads CASSQVEEVTEAFF. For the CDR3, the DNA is TGCGCCAGCAGCCAGGTGGAGGAAGTCACTGAAGCTTTCTTT.

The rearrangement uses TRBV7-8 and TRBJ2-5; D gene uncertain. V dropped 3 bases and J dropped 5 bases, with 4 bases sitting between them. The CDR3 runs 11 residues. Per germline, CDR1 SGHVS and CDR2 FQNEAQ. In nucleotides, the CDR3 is TGTGCCAGCAGCTTCGCCGAGACCCAGTACTTC. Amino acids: CASSFAETQYF.

This CDR3 is CASSWGSMATGEQYF. CDR3 coding DNA: TGTGCCAGCAGCTGGGGGTCGATGGCTACTGGCGAGCAGTACTTC. The chain uses TRBV7-9 and TRBJ2-7; D may be TRBD1 or TRBD2 (5 bases each). In germline, CDR1 is SEHNR, CDR2 FQNEAQ (reference sequence). Trimming removed 4 bases at V and 6 bases at J, with 19 bases between. The length of the CDR3 is 15 residues.

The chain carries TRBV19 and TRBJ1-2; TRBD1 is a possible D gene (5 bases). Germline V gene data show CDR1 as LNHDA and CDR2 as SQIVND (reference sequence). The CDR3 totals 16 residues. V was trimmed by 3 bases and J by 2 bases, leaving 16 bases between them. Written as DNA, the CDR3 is TGTGCCAGTAGTATGGGGCCAGTCAGGGAGAACTATGGCTACACCTTC. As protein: CASSMGPVRENYGYTF.

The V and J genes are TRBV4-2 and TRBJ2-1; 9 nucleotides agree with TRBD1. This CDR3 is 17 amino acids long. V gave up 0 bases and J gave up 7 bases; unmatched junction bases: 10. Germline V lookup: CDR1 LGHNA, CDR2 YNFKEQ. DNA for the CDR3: TGTGCCAGCAGCCAAGATCTTGTGGGACAGGGTGCGAATGAGCAGTTCTTC. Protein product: CASSQDLVGQGANEQFF.

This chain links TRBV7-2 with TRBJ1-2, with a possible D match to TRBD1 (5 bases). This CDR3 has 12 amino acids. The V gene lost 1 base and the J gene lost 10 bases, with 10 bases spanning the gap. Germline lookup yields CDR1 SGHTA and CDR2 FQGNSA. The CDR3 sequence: CASSLGAGSYTF. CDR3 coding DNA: TGTGCCAGCAGCTTAGGGGCAGGGTCCTACACCTTC.

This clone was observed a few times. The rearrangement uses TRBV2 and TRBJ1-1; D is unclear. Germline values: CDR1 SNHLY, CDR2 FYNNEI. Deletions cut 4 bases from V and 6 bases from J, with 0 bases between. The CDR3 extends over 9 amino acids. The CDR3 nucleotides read TGTGCCAGCAGTGCTGAAGCTTTCTTT. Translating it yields CASSAEAFF.

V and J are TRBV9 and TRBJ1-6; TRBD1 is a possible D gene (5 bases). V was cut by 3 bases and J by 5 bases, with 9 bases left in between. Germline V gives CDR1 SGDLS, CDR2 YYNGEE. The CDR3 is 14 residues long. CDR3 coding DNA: TGTGCCAGCAGCGGGGTCAGGGATAATTCACCCCTCCACTTT. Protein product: CASSGVRDNSPLHF.

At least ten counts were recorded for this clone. The CDR3: CASSLTGPTGELFF. CDR3 in DNA: TGTGCCAGTAGTCTAACCGGACCGACCGGGGAGCTGTTTTTT. The chain recombines TRBV19 with TRBJ2-2; D remains unclear. Germline V CDR1 and CDR2: LNHDA, SQIVND (reference sequence). The CDR3 length is 14 residues. V lost 5 bases and J 5 bases, leaving 12 bases between the germline ends.

In DNA, the CDR3 is TGTGCCAGCAGTTACTCGACAGTAGGCAGGGAAAACATTCAGTACTTC. It encodes CASSYSTVGRENIQYF. The chain has TRBV6-5 and TRBJ2-4, with a tentative D call TRBD1 (5 bases). The germline gives CDR1 MNHEY, CDR2 SVGAGI. V shed 0 bases and J shed 5 bases, with 14 bases lying between them. This CDR3 has 16 amino acids.

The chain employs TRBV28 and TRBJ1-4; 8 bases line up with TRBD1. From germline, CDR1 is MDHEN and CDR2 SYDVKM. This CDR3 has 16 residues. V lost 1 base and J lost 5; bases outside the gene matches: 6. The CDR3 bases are TGTGCCAGCAGTTTATCCGGACAGGGCCAAAATGAAAAACTGTTTTTT. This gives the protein CASSLSGQGQNEKLFF.

The CDR3: CASSALNRGNQPQHF. The CDR3 nucleotides are TGTGCCAGCAGCGCCCTTAACAGGGGGAATCAGCCCCAGCATTTT. The V and J genes are TRBV5-6 and TRBJ1-5; 8 positions match TRBD1. This CDR3 region has 15 residues. V shed 4 bases, J shed 4 bases, and the junction held 7 bases outside the gene matches. Germline-derived CDR1 and CDR2 are SGHDT and YYEEEE.

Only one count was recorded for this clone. The CDR3 sequence is CASSLLGTAGYTF. As DNA, the CDR3 is TGTGCCAGCAGTTTACTGGGGACGGCTGGCTACACCTTC. The rearrangement links TRBV28 to TRBJ1-2, with D maybe TRBD1 (5 bases). V lost 2 bases, J lost 7 bases, and 11 bases lay in between. This CDR3 contains 13 residues. Germline lookup yields CDR1 MDHEN and CDR2 SYDVKM.

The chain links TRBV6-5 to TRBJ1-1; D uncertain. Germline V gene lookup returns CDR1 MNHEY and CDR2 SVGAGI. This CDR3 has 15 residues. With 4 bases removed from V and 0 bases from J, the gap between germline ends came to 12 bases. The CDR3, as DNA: TGTGCCAGCAGTTCCGCGGGCTCCATGAACACTGAAGCTTTCTTT. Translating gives CASSSAGSMNTEAFF.

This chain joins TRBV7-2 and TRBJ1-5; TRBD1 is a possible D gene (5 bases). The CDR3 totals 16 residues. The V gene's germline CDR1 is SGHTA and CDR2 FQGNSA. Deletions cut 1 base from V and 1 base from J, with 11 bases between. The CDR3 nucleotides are TGTGCCAGCAGCTTAGGGGGACTGGGGAGCAATCAGCCCCAGCATTTT. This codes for CASSLGGLGSNQPQHF.

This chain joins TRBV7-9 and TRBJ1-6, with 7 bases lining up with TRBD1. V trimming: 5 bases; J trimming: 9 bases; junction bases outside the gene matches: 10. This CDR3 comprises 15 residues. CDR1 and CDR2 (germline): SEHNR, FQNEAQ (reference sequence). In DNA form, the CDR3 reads TGTGCCAGCAGCCAGGGGTCAGGGGGTATTTCACCCCTCCACTTT. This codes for CASSQGSGGISPLHF.

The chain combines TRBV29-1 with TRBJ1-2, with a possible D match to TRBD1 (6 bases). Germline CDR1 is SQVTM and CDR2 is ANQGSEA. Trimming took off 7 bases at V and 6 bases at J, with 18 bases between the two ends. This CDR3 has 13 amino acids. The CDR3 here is CSAYGGRPDGYTF. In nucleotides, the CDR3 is TGCAGCGCCTACGGGGGGCGCCCCGATGGCTACACCTTC.

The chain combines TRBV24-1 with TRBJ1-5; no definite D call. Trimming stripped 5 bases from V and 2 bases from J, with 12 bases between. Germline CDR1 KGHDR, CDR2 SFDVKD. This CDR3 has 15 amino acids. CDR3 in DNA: TGTGCCACCAGTGTTGGCTGGGGAGGCAATCAGCCCCAGCATTTT. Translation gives CATSVGWGGNQPQHF.

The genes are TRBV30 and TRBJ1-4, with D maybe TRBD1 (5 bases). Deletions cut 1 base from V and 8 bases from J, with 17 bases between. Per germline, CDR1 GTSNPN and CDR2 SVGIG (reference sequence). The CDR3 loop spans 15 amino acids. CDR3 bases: TGTGCCTGGAGTGGACCCCTGAGGGGTTTCGAAAAACTGTTTTTT. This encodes CAWSGPLRGFEKLFF.